This TCR beta chain was sequenced in a study of CD4 T cells in relation to SARS-CoV-2 and coronaviruses. Study in general: PBMCs were cultured with antigen for nine to ten days before TCR beta sequencing.

CD4+ T cells from unexposed donors were obtained before the COVID-19 pandemic (2011-2018). CD4+ T cells were isolated from the cells after 10 days of culture. As cell numbers allowed, unexposed-donor CD4+ T cells faced SARS-CoV-2 S/N and four cold-coronavirus spikes. On days 3 and 7, cultures got half fresh IL-2 medium. CDR3 length: 12 amino acids. CDR1 and CDR2 from the germline V gene are SEHNR and FQNEAQ (reference sequence). The V end lost 3 bases, the J end lost 6 bases, and 5 bases lay between the germline ends. As for this clone: What it recognizes is unknown.

Whole-study results and caveats: SARS-CoV-2-driven expansion was significantly weaker in crossreactive than monoreactive clones.

Method: immunoSEQ multiplex PCR; TCRdb's copy keeps in-frame clones and lacks some. The repertoire consists of about 21,000 clones, with 65% to 80% occurring once and the leading ten covering around 17%. Sequenced material: CD4+ T cells from PBMCs, cultured in vitro. The J gene is TRBJ2-2, the V gene TRBV7-9; D is unclear. This TCR came from a human donor in good health. The CDR3 reads CASSLSAGELFF. The CDR3 DNA reads TGTGCCAGCAGCTTGTCTGCCGGGGAGCTGTTTTTT.